Below are 3 T cell receptor beta chains sequenced from a single sample in a study of cytomegalovirus exposure and HLA in healthy donors. PCR involved 60 Vbeta and 13 Jbeta primers. The data were produced by immunoSEQ multiplex PCR, yet TCRdb's version contains in-frame clones alone and is incomplete. The profile covers 150,000 to 200,000 clones, with 70% to 80% appearing a single time and under 2.5% taken by the ten largest. The material sequenced was PBMCs. The receptors were sampled from a man between 45 and 60 years old in good health and CMV-seropositive.

In this sample, this clone turned up a few times. The chain uses TRBV27 and TRBJ2-3; a possible D gene is TRBD2 (7 bases). This CDR3 is 15 amino acids long. The germline CDR1 and CDR2 sequences are MNHEY and SMNVEV (reference sequence). V gave up 4 bases and J gave up 6 bases, with 17 bases separating them. CDR3 nucleotides: TGTGCCAGCAGTTGGGGGGGCTATCAATTGGATACGCAGTATTTT. Its translation: CASSWGGYQLDTQYF.

The V gene is TRBV19, the J gene TRBJ2-3, with TRBD2 matching 7 bases. The germline CDR1 and CDR2 sequences are LNHDA and SQIVND (reference sequence). CDR3 size: 16 residues. The J segment lost 1 base and the V segment lost 6 bases, leaving 10 bases of the junction unmatched. CDR3 amino acids: CASRGVPAGGTDTQYF. Here the CDR3 DNA reads TGTGCCAGTAGGGGTGTTCCGGCGGGAGGCACAGATACGCAGTATTTT.

The sample holds one count of this clone. The chain combines TRBV18 with TRBJ2-1; 7 bases align to TRBD1. CDR1 KGHSH and CDR2 LQKENI come from the germline V gene. The CDR3 is 12 amino acids. The J segment lost 10 bases and the V segment lost 1 base, leaving 1 base of the junction unmatched. The CDR3: CASSPQDREQFF. Here the CDR3 DNA reads TGTGCCAGCTCACCACAGGACAGGGAGCAGTTCTTC.